One sample yielded the 32 T cell receptor beta chains listed below, sequenced in a study of CD8+ T cells in alopecia areata. Extracted RNA was reverse transcribed into cDNA, the sequencing template. Profiled with immunoSEQ multiplex PCR; TCRdb holds only in-frame clones, not every one. The table lists some 160,000 clones, roughly 65% of them singletons. Stated treatment: oral pan-JAK inhibitor, 5-10 mg twice daily. The sequencing here drew on CD4+ T cells sorted from blood, taken at week 4, from a patient treated with tofacitinib. The source of these receptors is a human donor with alopecia areata.

The J gene is TRBJ2-2, the V gene TRBV6-4; D is unclear. The ends were cut back, 6 bases at V and 8 bases at J, with 13 bases in the middle. This CDR3 contains 13 residues. From germline, CDR1 is MRHNA and CDR2 SNTAGT. DNA for the CDR3: TGTGCCAGCAGCTCCCAGTCCGGTGGGGAGCTGTTTTTT. Translation gives CASSSQSGGELFF.

This chain links TRBV7-6 with TRBJ2-5, with D perhaps given as TRBD1 or TRBD2 (5 bases each). This CDR3 comprises 13 residues. V was clipped by 10 bases and J by 0 bases, with 12 bases between them. The germline CDR1 and CDR2 sequences are SGHVS and FNYEAQ. This CDR3 is CATRGTDQETQYF. DNA for the CDR3: TGTGCCACTCGAGGGACCGACCAAGAGACCCAGTACTTC.

The rearrangement joins TRBV29-1 to TRBJ2-1; D may be TRBD2 (5 bases). Germline V gives CDR1 SQVTM, CDR2 ANQGSEA. The CDR3 is made up of 13 amino acids. V shed 3 bases and J shed 3 bases, with 9 bases lying between them. CDR3 coding DNA: TGCAGCGTTGAGCCAGACTACTACAATGAGCAGTTCTTC. Translated: CSVEPDYYNEQFF.

This clone was seen more than once but under ten times. The rearrangement links TRBV29-1 to TRBJ2-7; 8 bases fit TRBD2. V gave up 8 bases and J gave up 7 bases; unmatched junction bases: 7. The CDR3 runs to 11 residues. CDR1 is SQVTM and CDR2 is ANQGSEA in the germline V gene. The CDR3 protein is CSIGRGVEQYF. In nucleotides, the CDR3 is TGCAGCATCGGGAGGGGGGTAGAGCAGTACTTC.

The chain is built from TRBV30 and TRBJ1-1, with 10 bases fitting TRBD1. Germline CDR1 reads GTSNPN; CDR2 reads SVGIG (reference sequence). This CDR3 has 11 amino acids. After removal of 7 bases from V and 6 bases from J, the junction contained 2 bases not matched to a gene. CDR3 loop: CALGQGSEAFF. CDR3 coding DNA: TGTGCCTTGGGACAGGGGTCTGAAGCTTTCTTT.

V is TRBV5-6 and J is TRBJ2-3, with a tentative D call TRBD2 (6 bases). Germline CDR1 is SGHDT and CDR2 is YYEEEE. Trimming took off 6 bases at V and 5 bases at J, with 19 bases between the two ends. The CDR3 sequence is 15 residues long. CDR3 in DNA: TGTGCCAGCACCCTGGGCTGGGAGGCAATAGATACGCAGTATTTT. It specifies CASTLGWEAIDTQYF.

This chain connects TRBV30 to TRBJ1-1; D may be TRBD1 (5 bases). The CDR3 sequence is 12 residues long. V was clipped by 3 bases and J by 4 bases, with 9 bases between them. Germline CDR1 is GTSNPN and CDR2 is SVGIG (reference sequence). CDR3 coding DNA: TGTGCCTGGAGAGGGGACGGCACTGAAGCTTTCTTT. Its protein is CAWRGDGTEAFF. Full variable domain (missing parts from reference TRBV30 and TRBJ1-1): SQTIHQWPATLVQPVGSPLSLECTVEGTSNPNLYWYRQAAGRGLQLLFYSVGIGQISSEVPQNLSASRPQDRQFILSSKKLLLSDSGFYLCAWRGDGTEAFFGQGTRLTVV.

Only a few counts were recorded for this clone. This chain uses TRBV29-1 with TRBJ2-6; D is undetermined. The V end was cut by 4 bases, the J end by 2 bases, with 6 bases between. The germline V gene encodes CDR1 SQVTM and CDR2 ANQGSEA. This CDR3 contains 13 residues. The CDR3 region has the DNA TGCAGCGTTGTTGGGGCTGGGGCCAACGTCCTGACTTTC. Protein: CSVVGAGANVLTF.

A few counts support this clone. This chain uses TRBV7-9 with TRBJ2-7; a weak D match, TRBD1 (7 bases). The CDR3 sequence is 16 residues long. CDR1 is SEHNR, CDR2 FQNEAQ, per germline (reference sequence). The V and J ends lost 4 bases and 1 base respectively, with 17 bases between them. CDR3 sequence: CASSSRRGQLSYEQYF. The CDR3 nucleotides are TGTGCCAGCAGCTCAAGGCGGGGACAGTTATCCTACGAGCAGTACTTC.

The genes are TRBV7-2 and TRBJ1-2; 7 nucleotides align to TRBD1. Germline CDR1 reads SGHTA; CDR2 reads FQGNSA. The CDR3 is made up of 15 amino acids. V dropped 6 bases and J dropped 7; count of bases not matched to a gene: 14. The CDR3 nucleotides are TGTGCCAGCAGTCGGGACAGCGCTCGCTCGAGTGGCTACACCTTC. It is translated as CASSRDSARSSGYTF.

V and J are TRBV7-2 and TRBJ2-5, with 9 nucleotides matching TRBD2. CDR1 and CDR2 (germline): SGHTA, FQGNSA. V was pared by 3 bases and J by 4 bases, with 3 bases of the junction left unmatched. This CDR3 comprises 14 residues. For the CDR3, the DNA is TGTGCCAGCAGCTTTTCTAGCGGGGCAGAGACCCAGTACTTC. Translated, it gives CASSFSSGAETQYF. Supplemented by reference TRBV7-2 and TRBJ2-5, the full variable domain reads GAGVSQSPSNKVTEKGKDVELRCDPISGHTALYWYRQSLGQGLEFLIYFQGNSAPDKSGLPSDRFSAERTGGSVSTLTIQRTQQEDSAVYLCASSFSSGAETQYFGPGTRLLVL.

This clone was found once. V and J are TRBV29-1 and TRBJ1-2; D is unresolved. The CDR3 is 11 residues long. The germline V and J ends were trimmed by 4 bases and 10 bases, with 13 bases remaining between them. The germline gives CDR1 SQVTM, CDR2 ANQGSEA. This chain's CDR3 is CSVGGGGPYTF. The CDR3 bases are TGCAGCGTTGGAGGTGGAGGACCCTACACCTTC. Supplemented by reference TRBV29-1 and TRBJ1-2, the full variable domain reads SAVISQKPSRDICQRGTSLTIQCQVDSQVTMMFWYRQQPGQSLTLIATANQGSEATYESGFVIDKFPISRPNLTFSTLTVSNMSPEDSSIYLCSVGGGGPYTFGSGTRLTVV.

This clone appeared a few times. The chain uses TRBV29-1 and TRBJ2-1; 11 bases align to TRBD2. Trimming removed 5 bases from V and 5 bases from J; junction bases left unmatched: 2. Germline values: CDR1 SQVTM, CDR2 ANQGSEA. The CDR3 sequence is 13 residues long. DNA of the CDR3: TGCAGCGTTACACTAGCGGGGGACAATGAGCAGTTCTTC. Its protein product is CSVTLAGDNEQFF.

The chain employs TRBV25-1 and TRBJ1-2; D is undetermined. Deletions cut 2 bases from V and 7 bases from J, with 14 bases between. From germline, CDR1 is MGHDK and CDR2 SYGVNS. The CDR3 extends over 14 amino acids. CDR3 amino acids: CASSENGRDLGYTF. The CDR3 DNA is TGTGCCAGCAGTGAAAATGGAAGGGATCTTGGCTACACCTTC.

This clone was picked up one time. The V gene is TRBV5-1, the J gene TRBJ1-1; D is unclear. V was pared by 4 bases and J by 2 bases, with 12 bases between. The germline V gene encodes CDR1 SGHRS and CDR2 YFSETQ. The CDR3 has 14 residues. The CDR3 DNA reads as TGCGCCAGCAGCCTTAAGGACCGAAACACTGAAGCTTTCTTT. As protein: CASSLKDRNTEAFF.

The rearrangement links TRBV30 to TRBJ1-2; D is uncertain. The V and J ends lost 8 bases and 1 base respectively, with 11 bases between them. In germline, CDR1 is GTSNPN, CDR2 SVGIG (reference sequence). The CDR3 length is 12 residues. The CDR3 sequence: CAQTTSNYGYTF. DNA for the CDR3: TGTGCCCAAACAACGAGTAACTATGGCTACACCTTC.

The V and J genes are TRBV11-3 and TRBJ1-1; D remains unclear. V gave up 1 base and J gave up 6 bases, with 21 bases separating them. Germline lookup yields CDR1 SGHNT and CDR2 YENEEA. This CDR3 is built from 17 residues. CDR3 loop: CASSLGGAGPSGSEAFF. The CDR3 coding sequence is TGTGCCAGCAGCTTAGGAGGTGCAGGCCCCTCGGGCTCTGAAGCTTTCTTT.

The CDR3, as DNA: TGTGCCTGGATCCCGGGACTAGCGGGGGAAGAGACCCAGTACTTC. Residues: CAWIPGLAGEETQYF. The chain employs TRBV30 and TRBJ2-5; 14 bases map to TRBD2. This CDR3 is 15 amino acids long. Trimming removed 4 bases from V and 3 bases from J; junction bases left unmatched: 4. CDR1 and CDR2 (germline): GTSNPN, SVGIG (reference sequence).

The chain employs TRBV11-2 and TRBJ2-7; D is possibly TRBD2 (6 bases). Germline assignment: CDR1 SGHAT and CDR2 FQNNGV. This CDR3 spans 15 amino acids. Trimming took 5 bases from V and 2 from J, leaving 16 bases between them. CDR3 loop: CASSPGSGRTYEQYF. Here the CDR3 DNA reads TGTGCCAGCAGCCCGGGAAGCGGGCGAACCTACGAGCAGTACTTC.

V gene TRBV19 combines with J gene TRBJ1-2, with D possibly matching TRBD1 (6 bases). The CDR3 covers 13 residues. The germline V and J ends were trimmed by 6 bases and 4 bases, with 12 bases remaining between them. CDR1 and CDR2 from the germline V gene are LNHDA and SQIVND (reference sequence). CDR3 nucleotide sequence: TGTGCCAGTAGGACGACAGGTTTCTATGGCTACACCTTC. This encodes CASRTTGFYGYTF.

The V call is TRBV11-2, the J call TRBJ2-7; possibly TRBD1 for D (6 bases). This CDR3 is 14 amino acids long. V lost 0 bases, J lost 7 bases, and 13 bases lay in between. Germline V gene sequence: CDR1 SGHAT, CDR2 FQNNGV. CDR3 in amino acids: CASSLDRGVGEQYF. Here the CDR3 DNA reads TGTGCCAGCAGCTTAGACAGGGGCGTCGGTGAGCAGTACTTC.

This clone came up many times. The chain joins TRBV4-2 to TRBJ2-1; 10 nucleotides agree with TRBD2. The V gene end was trimmed by 0 bases and the J gene end by 2 bases; junction bases not matched to a gene: 4. Germline CDR1 LGHNA, CDR2 YNFKEQ. The CDR3 has 17 residues. The chain's CDR3 is CASSQESGGAPYNEQFF. CDR3 sequence (DNA): TGTGCCAGCAGCCAAGAGAGCGGGGGGGCCCCCTACAATGAGCAGTTCTTC.

V and J are TRBV11-2 and TRBJ2-3, with D perhaps matching TRBD2 (6 bases). Germline CDR1 SGHAT, CDR2 FQNNGV. Trimming left V 1 base short and J 10 bases short, with 18 bases between. This CDR3 contains 15 residues. In DNA form, the CDR3 reads TGTGCCAGCAGCTTAGTGGGAGGAGTTCCACCCCCGCAGTATTTT. Protein: CASSLVGGVPPPQYF. The whole variable domain, filled in from reference TRBV11-2 and TRBJ2-3, reads EAGVAQSPRYKIIEKRQSVAFWCNPISGHATLYWYQQILGQGPKLLIQFQNNGVVDDSQLPKDRFSAERLKGVDSTLKIQPAKLEDSAVYLCASSLVGGVPPPQYFGPGTRLTVL.

The chain links TRBV7-2 to TRBJ2-5, with 7 bases fitting TRBD1. Germline V CDR1 and CDR2: SGHTA, FQGNSA. CDR3 size: 15 residues. Trimming at V came to 3 bases and at J to 5 bases, leaving 9 bases not matched to a gene. The CDR3 DNA follows: TGTGCCAGCAGCTTTGACAGGGTCAATCGGGAGACCCAGTACTTC. This encodes CASSFDRVNRETQYF.

This chain links TRBV6-5 with TRBJ1-2; D remains unclear. Trimming took 4 bases from V and 2 from J, leaving 8 bases between them. CDR1 MNHEY and CDR2 SVGAGI come from the germline V gene. The CDR3 spans 13 residues. CDR3 bases: TGTGCCAGCAGTTCGCACGTGAACTATGGCTACACCTTC. Translating it yields CASSSHVNYGYTF.

This rearrangement joins TRBV4-1 to TRBJ2-7; D might be TRBD2 (5 bases). V lost 1 base, J lost 5 bases, and 9 bases lay in between. Germline V gives CDR1 MGHRA, CDR2 YSYEKL. The CDR3 length is 13 residues. CDR3 loop: CASSQVSGDEQYF. The CDR3 nucleotides are TGCGCCAGCAGCCAAGTCTCCGGGGACGAGCAGTACTTC.

The chain links TRBV25-1 to TRBJ2-4, with 8 bases matching TRBD1. The V gene end was trimmed by 8 bases and the J gene end by 0 bases; junction bases not matched to a gene: 9. The length of the CDR3 is 16 residues. In germline, CDR1 is MGHDK, CDR2 SYGVNS. The CDR3 loop is CASGKTGDIAKNIQYF. The CDR3 DNA follows: TGTGCCAGCGGAAAGACAGGGGACATAGCCAAAAACATTCAGTACTTC.

This chain joins TRBV2 and TRBJ1-1, with 7 bases identical to TRBD1. Per the germline V gene, CDR1 is SNHLY and CDR2 is FYNNEI. Germline trimming cut 5 bases from V and 2 bases from J; bases unmatched to any gene: 2. There are 13 residues in the CDR3. The CDR3: CASSTGANTEAFF. The CDR3 nucleotides are TGTGCCAGCAGTACAGGGGCAAACACTGAAGCTTTCTTT.

V and J are TRBV2 and TRBJ1-6; D is possibly TRBD1 (5 bases). The length of the CDR3 is 16 residues. The V end was cut by 6 bases, the J end by 9 bases, with 21 bases between. Per the germline V gene, CDR1 is SNHLY and CDR2 is FYNNEI. CDR3 residues: CASSEKGPGRISPLHF. The CDR3 nucleotides are TGTGCCAGCAGCGAAAAGGGCCCAGGGCGAATTTCACCCCTCCACTTT.

Concerning this clone: Other DNA sequences in this specimen translate into the identical CDR3. V and J are TRBV29-1 and TRBJ2-5, with unresolved D. The CDR3 contains 11 residues. Germline-derived CDR1 and CDR2 are SQVTM and ANQGSEA. V lost 4 bases and J 0 bases, leaving 3 bases between the germline ends. The chain's CDR3 is CSVGHQETQYF. CDR3 DNA: TGCAGCGTTGGACACCAAGAGACCCAGTACTTC.

In its sample, this clone was seen once. Here the CDR3 reads CSVVTGAGYTF. The CDR3 DNA reads as TGCAGCGTCGTGACAGGGGCGGGCTACACCTTC. The chain carries TRBV29-1 and TRBJ1-2, with TRBD1 identical over 8 bases. J gave up 8 bases and V 6 bases, and 5 bases lay outside the gene matches. Germline V gene lookup returns CDR1 SQVTM and CDR2 ANQGSEA. This CDR3 is 11 amino acids long.

V is TRBV25-1 and J is TRBJ1-3; D is ambiguous. CDR1 MGHDK and CDR2 SYGVNS come from the germline V gene. Between the trimmed V and J ends, which lost 8 bases and 0 bases, there was a span of 8 bases. This CDR3 has 13 residues. The DNA of the CDR3 is TGTGCCAGCGGAGTGAGCTCTGGAAACACCATATATTTT. Translating it yields CASGVSSGNTIYF.